These 6 T cell receptor beta chains share one sample of origin, sequenced in a study of early T cells in non-severe SARS-CoV-2 infection. TCRdb reprocessed the 5' RACE reads via MiXCR and lists one record per CDR3 protein. In the table there are over 95,000 distinct CDR3 sequences, around a sixth of which are singletons. The sample taken for sequencing was whole blood. The receptors shown here come from an adult who was a healthcare worker with PCR-confirmed SARS-CoV-2 infection or an uninfected control (not recorded which).

CDR3 sequence (DNA): TGCAGTGCTAGAGAGAACCTCCAAGAGACCCAGTACTTC. Its protein product is CSARENLQETQYF. The gene calls are TRBV20-1 and TRBJ2-5, with unresolved D. Germline-derived CDR1 and CDR2 are DFQATT and SNEGSKA (reference sequence). Trimming removed 0 bases from V and 1 base from J, with 6 bases in between. The CDR3 contains 13 residues.

The chain is built from TRBV19 and TRBJ2-2; D is unresolved. V lost 11 bases and J lost 2, with 18 bases in between. Germline-derived CDR1 and CDR2 are LNHDA and SQIVND (reference sequence). The CDR3 covers 15 residues. The CDR3 here is CAAQSLGSNTGELFF. In DNA form, the CDR3 reads TGTGCCGCCCAAAGTCTAGGCAGCAACACCGGGGAGCTGTTTTTT.

This clonotype appeared many times. This sequence joins TRBV20-1 and TRBJ2-7, with 11 bases aligning to TRBD2. The CDR3 runs to 14 residues. V lost 2 bases and J lost 7; bases outside the gene matches: 7. Germline V gives CDR1 DFQATT, CDR2 SNEGSKA (reference sequence). CDR3 protein: CSARLTSGIGEQYF. The CDR3 coding sequence is TGCAGTGCTAGATTGACTAGCGGGATTGGTGAGCAGTACTTC.

This clonotype has ten or more counts. CDR3 in DNA: TGTGCCAGCAGCTCCTCCCTGACAGGGGTGTGGGGTGAGCAGTTCTTC. This encodes CASSSSLTGVWGEQFF. This rearrangement joins TRBV11-3 to TRBJ2-1, with TRBD1 matching over 8 bases. This CDR3 is built from 16 residues. Germline-derived CDR1 and CDR2 are SGHNT and YENEEA. V dropped 4 bases and J dropped 9; count of bases not matched to a gene: 14.

J is TRBJ2-7 and V is TRBV5-1, with 7 bases lining up with TRBD1. V dropped 0 bases and J dropped 1; count of bases not matched to a gene: 1. CDR1 and CDR2 (germline): SGHRS, YFSETQ. The CDR3 has 14 residues. The CDR3: CASSLAGQSYEQYF. CDR3 nucleotide sequence: TGCGCCAGCAGCTTGGCGGGACAGTCCTACGAGCAGTACTTC.

The sample holds a few counts of this clonotype. The chain is built from TRBV20-1 and TRBJ1-1, with D tentatively TRBD1 (5 bases). V was cut by 0 bases and J by 4 bases, with 9 bases left in between. CDR3 length equals 13 residues. Germline assignment: CDR1 DFQATT and CDR2 SNEGSKA (reference sequence). This chain's CDR3 is CSARDHRGTEAFF. CDR3 in DNA: TGCAGTGCTAGAGATCATAGGGGCACTGAAGCTTTCTTT.